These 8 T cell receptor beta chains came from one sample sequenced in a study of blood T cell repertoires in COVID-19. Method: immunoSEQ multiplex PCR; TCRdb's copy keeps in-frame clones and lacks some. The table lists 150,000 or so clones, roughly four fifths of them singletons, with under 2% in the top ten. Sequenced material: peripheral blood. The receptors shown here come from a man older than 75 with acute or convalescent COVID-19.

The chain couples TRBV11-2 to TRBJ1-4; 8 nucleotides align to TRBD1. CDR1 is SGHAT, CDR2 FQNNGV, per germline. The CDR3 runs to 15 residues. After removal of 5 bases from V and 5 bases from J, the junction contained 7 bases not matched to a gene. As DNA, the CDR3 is TGTGCCAGCAGCACCCCGACAGGGGCAAATGAAAAACTGTTTTTT. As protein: CASSTPTGANEKLFF.

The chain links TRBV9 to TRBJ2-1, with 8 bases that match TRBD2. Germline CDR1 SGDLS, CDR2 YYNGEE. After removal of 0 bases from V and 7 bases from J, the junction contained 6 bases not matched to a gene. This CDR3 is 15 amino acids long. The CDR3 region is CASSVGVSGVNEQFF. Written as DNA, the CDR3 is TGTGCCAGCAGCGTAGGAGTTAGCGGGGTGAATGAGCAGTTCTTC.

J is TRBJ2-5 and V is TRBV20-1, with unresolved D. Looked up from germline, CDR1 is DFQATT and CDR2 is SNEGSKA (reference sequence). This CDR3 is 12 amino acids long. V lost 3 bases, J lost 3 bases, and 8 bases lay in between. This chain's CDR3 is CSASHRKETQYF. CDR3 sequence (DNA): TGCAGTGCTAGTCACAGAAAAGAGACCCAGTACTTC.

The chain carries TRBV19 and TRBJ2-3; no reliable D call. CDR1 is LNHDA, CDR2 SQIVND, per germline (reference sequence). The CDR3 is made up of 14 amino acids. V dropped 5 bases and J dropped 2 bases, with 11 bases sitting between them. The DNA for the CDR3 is TGTGCCAGTAGTGTGGCTGCTGCCACAGATACGCAGTATTTT. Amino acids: CASSVAAATDTQYF.

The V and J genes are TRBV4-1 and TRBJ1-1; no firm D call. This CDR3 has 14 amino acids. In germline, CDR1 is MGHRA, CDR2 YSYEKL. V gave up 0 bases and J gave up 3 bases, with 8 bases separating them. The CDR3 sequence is CASSQDIRDTEAFF. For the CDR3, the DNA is TGCGCCAGCAGCCAAGATATACGAGACACTGAAGCTTTCTTT.

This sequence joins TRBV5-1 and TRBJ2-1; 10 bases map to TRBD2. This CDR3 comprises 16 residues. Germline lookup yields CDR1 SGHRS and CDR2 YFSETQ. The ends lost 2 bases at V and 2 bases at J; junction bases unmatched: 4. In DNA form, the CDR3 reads TGCGCCAGCAGCTTTGGAGCGGGGGGGACCTACAATGAGCAGTTCTTC. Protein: CASSFGAGGTYNEQFF.

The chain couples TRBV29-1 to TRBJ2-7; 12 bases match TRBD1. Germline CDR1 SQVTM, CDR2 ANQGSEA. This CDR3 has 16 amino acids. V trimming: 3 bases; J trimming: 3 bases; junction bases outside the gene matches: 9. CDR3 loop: CSVDGTGGKWYYEQYV. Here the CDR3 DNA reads TGCAGCGTTGATGGGACAGGGGGCAAATGGTACTACGAGCAGTACGTC.

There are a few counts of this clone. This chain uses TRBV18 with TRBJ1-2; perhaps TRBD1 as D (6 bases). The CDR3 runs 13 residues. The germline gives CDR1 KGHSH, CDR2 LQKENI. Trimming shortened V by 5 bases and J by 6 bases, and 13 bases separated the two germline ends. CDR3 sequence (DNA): TGTGCCAGCTCAACAGAAACAGGGCATGGCTACACCTTC. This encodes CASSTETGHGYTF.